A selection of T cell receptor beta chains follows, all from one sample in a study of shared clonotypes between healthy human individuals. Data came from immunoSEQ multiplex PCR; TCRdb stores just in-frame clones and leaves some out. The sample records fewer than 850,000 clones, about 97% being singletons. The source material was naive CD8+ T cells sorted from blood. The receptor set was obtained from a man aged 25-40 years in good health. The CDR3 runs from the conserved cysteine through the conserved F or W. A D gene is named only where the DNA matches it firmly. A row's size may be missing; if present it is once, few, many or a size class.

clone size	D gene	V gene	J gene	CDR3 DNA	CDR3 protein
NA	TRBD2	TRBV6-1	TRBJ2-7	TGTGCCAGCAGTGAAGAAACTAGCGGAGCCTACGAGCAGTACTTC	CASSEETSGAYEQYF
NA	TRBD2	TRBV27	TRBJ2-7	TGTGCCAGCAGTGATGGCGGGAGCCGAAAGATCTACGAGCAGTACTTC	CASSDGGSRKIYEQYF
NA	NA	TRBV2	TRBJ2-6	TGTGCCACCCTTAGGCGGGACGAGAAAGAGTCTGGGGCCAACGTCCTGACTTTC	CATLRRDEKESGANVLTF
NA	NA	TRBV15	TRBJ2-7	TGTGCCACCAGCAGTCCAATGAGGGGGGAGGAGAACGAGCAGTACTTC	CATSSPMRGEENEQYF
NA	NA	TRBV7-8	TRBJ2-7	TGTGCCAGCAGCTTAGGCGCCAGGGGCGAGCAGTACTTC	CASSLGARGEQYF
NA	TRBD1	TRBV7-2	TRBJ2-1	TGTGCCAGCAGCTCCGGGACAGGGTTCGATGAGCAGTTCTTC	CASSSGTGFDEQFF
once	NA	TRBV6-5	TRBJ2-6	TGTGCCAGCAGTTACTCCGGGGGAGCCAACGTCCTGACTTTC	CASSYSGGANVLTF
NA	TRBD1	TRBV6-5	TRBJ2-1	TGTGCCAGCGGGGACAGGTACAATGAGCAGTTCTTC	CASGDRYNEQFF
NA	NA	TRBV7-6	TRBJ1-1	TGTGCCAGCAGCCCCAAGGGTGGGGGGACGAACACTGAAGCTTTCTTT	CASSPKGGGTNTEAFF
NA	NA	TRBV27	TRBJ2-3	TGTGCCAGCCGTAAAATCTCTAGCGGCACAGATACGCAGTATTTT	CASRKISSGTDTQYF
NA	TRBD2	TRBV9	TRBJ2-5	TGTGCCAGCAGCGCTCTAGCGGGCCAAGAGACCCAGTACTTC	CASSALAGQETQYF
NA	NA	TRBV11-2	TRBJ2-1	TGTGCCAGCAGCGCACGAGCGTCAGGGCCACTGAATGAGCAGTTCTTC	CASSARASGPLNEQFF
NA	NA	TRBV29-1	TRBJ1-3	TGCAGCGTTGATATTCACTCTGGAAACACCATATATTTT	CSVDIHSGNTIYF
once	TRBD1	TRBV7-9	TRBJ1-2	TGTGCCAGCAGCTCAGGACAGGTCGTCGGCTACACCTTC	CASSSGQVVGYTF
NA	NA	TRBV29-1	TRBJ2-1	TGCAGCGTTGTTCTCCCCTCCTACAATGAGCAGTTCTTC	CSVVLPSYNEQFF
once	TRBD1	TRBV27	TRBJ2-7	TGTGCCAGCATTACAGGGGACTACGAGCAGTACTTC	CASITGDYEQYF
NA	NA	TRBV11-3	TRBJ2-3	TGTGCCAGCAGCCAGACCACTCAGGGGACAGATACGCAGTATTTT	CASSQTTQGTDTQYF
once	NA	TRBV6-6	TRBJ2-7	TGTGCCCACGCGCCGGGATCAGGCGAGCAGTACTTC	CAHAPGSGEQYF
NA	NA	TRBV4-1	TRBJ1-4	TGCGCCAGCAGCCAAGAGGGCAGGAGACTGTTTTTT	CASSQEGRRLFF
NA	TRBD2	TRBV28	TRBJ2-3	TGTGCCAGCAGTTCCCCTTTAGCGGGTGAAATCCTTAGCACAGATACGCAGTATTTT	CASSSPLAGEILSTDTQYF
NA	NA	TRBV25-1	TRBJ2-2	TGTGCCAGCAGTGGCAGATACACCGGGGAGCTGTTTTTT	CASSGRYTGELFF
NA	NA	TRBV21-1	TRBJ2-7	TGTGCCAGCAGCACGGGCCGCTTGGGCGAGCAGTACTTC	CASSTGRLGEQYF
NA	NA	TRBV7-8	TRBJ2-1	TGTGCCAGCAGCCTTAAAAGAGGGCCCAACAATGAGCAGTTCTTC	CASSLKRGPNNEQFF
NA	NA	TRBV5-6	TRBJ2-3	TGTGCCAGCAGCTCCATGCTGGGGGGCTGGACAGATACGCAGTATTTT	CASSSMLGGWTDTQYF
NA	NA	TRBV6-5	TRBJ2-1	TGTGCCAGCAGTTACTCGTTCAGCGATGAGCAGTTCTTC	CASSYSFSDEQFF
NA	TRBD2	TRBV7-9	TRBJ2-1	TGTGCCAGCAGCCCGCGACTGGGAGGGCCGAATGAGCAGTTCTTC	CASSPRLGGPNEQFF